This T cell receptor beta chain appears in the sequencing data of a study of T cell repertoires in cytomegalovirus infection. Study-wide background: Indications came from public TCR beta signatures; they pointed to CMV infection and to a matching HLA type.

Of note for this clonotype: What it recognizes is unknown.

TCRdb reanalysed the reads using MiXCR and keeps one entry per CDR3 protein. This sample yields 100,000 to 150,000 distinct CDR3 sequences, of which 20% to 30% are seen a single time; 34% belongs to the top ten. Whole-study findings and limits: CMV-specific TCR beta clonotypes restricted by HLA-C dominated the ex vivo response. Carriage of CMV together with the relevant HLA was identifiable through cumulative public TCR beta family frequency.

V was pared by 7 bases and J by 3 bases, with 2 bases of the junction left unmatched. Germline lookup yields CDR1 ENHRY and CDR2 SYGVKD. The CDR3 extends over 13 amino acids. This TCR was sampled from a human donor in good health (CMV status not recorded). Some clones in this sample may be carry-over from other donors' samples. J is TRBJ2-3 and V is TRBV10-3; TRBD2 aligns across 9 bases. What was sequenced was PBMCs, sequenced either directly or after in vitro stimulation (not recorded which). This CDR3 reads CAIKREETDTQYF. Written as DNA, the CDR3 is TGTGCCATCAAGCGGGAGGAAACAGATACGCAGTATTTT.